Presented here are 16 T cell receptor beta chains from one specimen sequenced in a study of blood T cell repertoires in COVID-19. TCRdb's copy holds only in-frame clones and misses some; the assay was immunoSEQ multiplex PCR. Among 70,000 to 100,000 clones listed, approximately 71% were seen once. The material sequenced was peripheral blood. These receptor sequences come from a woman aged 50 to 65 with acute or convalescent COVID-19.

This rearrangement joins TRBV4-1 to TRBJ2-3; maybe TRBD1 (6 bases). This CDR3 is built from 16 residues. Trimming stripped 0 bases from V and 3 bases from J, with 13 bases between. CDR1 is MGHRA, CDR2 YSYEKL, per germline. Written as DNA, the CDR3 is TGCGCCAGCAGCCAAGATTCAGGGGCATGGACAGATACGCAGTATTTT. It is translated as CASSQDSGAWTDTQYF.

The chain uses TRBV7-2 and TRBJ2-5; the D gene is possibly TRBD1 (6 bases). The germline CDR1 and CDR2 sequences are SGHTA and FQGNSA. Trimming left V 4 bases short and J 1 base short, with 13 bases between. The CDR3 loop spans 15 amino acids. The CDR3: CASSSQGARQETQYF. In DNA, the CDR3 is TGTGCCAGCAGCTCACAGGGAGCCCGCCAAGAGACCCAGTACTTC.

The chain couples TRBV19 to TRBJ1-1, with 8 bases that match TRBD1. Germline V gene lookup returns CDR1 LNHDA and CDR2 SQIVND (reference sequence). This CDR3 region has 14 residues. V lost 3 bases to trimming and J lost 2 bases; unmatched junction nucleotides: 2. The CDR3 protein is CASSMTGANTEAFF. CDR3 bases: TGTGCCAGTAGTATGACAGGGGCCAACACTGAAGCTTTCTTT.

The CDR3 protein is CASSTRISGGDTQYF. CDR3 nucleotide sequence: TGTGCCAGCTCAACAAGAATTAGCGGGGGTGATACGCAGTATTTT. This chain uses TRBV18 with TRBJ2-3; TRBD2 aligns across 9 bases. This CDR3 is built from 15 residues. V was pared by 5 bases and J by 6 bases, with 9 bases of the junction left unmatched. Per the germline V gene, CDR1 is KGHSH and CDR2 is LQKENI.

This chain joins TRBV5-5 and TRBJ1-3, with 7 bases matching TRBD1. The CDR3 length is 18 residues. Germline CDR1 is SGHKS and CDR2 is YYEKEE (reference sequence). J was trimmed by 0 bases and V by 1 base; bases with no gene match: 10. CDR3 sequence reads: CASSLSPLTGSSGNTIYF. The CDR3 nucleotides are TGTGCCAGCAGCTTGTCCCCCCTGACAGGGAGCTCTGGAAACACCATATATTTT.

The chain links TRBV11-3 to TRBJ2-1; 12 bases map to TRBD1. CDR3 length equals 16 residues. V gave up 2 bases and J gave up 7 bases; unmatched junction bases: 6. CDR1 is SGHNT and CDR2 is YENEEA in the germline V gene. CDR3 in amino acids: CASSLNGDRGQNEQFF. CDR3 coding DNA: TGTGCCAGCAGCTTAAACGGGGACAGGGGGCAGAATGAGCAGTTCTTC.

The chain couples TRBV5-1 to TRBJ2-5, with D maybe TRBD2 (6 bases). Germline-derived CDR1 and CDR2 are SGHRS and YFSETQ. V lost 3 bases and J lost 4, with 7 bases in between. The CDR3 length is 12 residues. The CDR3 nucleotides are TGCGCCAGCAGCTACGGGGGAGAGACCCAGTACTTC. It specifies CASSYGGETQYF.

The gene calls are TRBV13 and TRBJ1-1; 9 positions agree with TRBD1. The CDR3 length is 17 residues. The germline V gene encodes CDR1 PRHDT and CDR2 FYEKMQ (reference sequence). Trimming at V came to 6 bases and at J to 2 bases, leaving 13 bases not matched to a gene. CDR3 in amino acids: CASRLFTGGDGNTEAFF. In DNA form, the CDR3 reads TGTGCCAGCAGGTTATTCACAGGGGGCGACGGTAACACTGAAGCTTTCTTT.

This chain uses TRBV6-5 with TRBJ1-6, with 8 bases aligning to TRBD1. In germline, CDR1 is MNHEY, CDR2 SVGAGI. This CDR3 comprises 14 residues. V was clipped by 6 bases and J by 5 bases; unmatched bases: 3. The DNA of the CDR3 is TGTGCCAGCAGGAAGACAGGGGATAATTCACCCCTCCACTTT. This sequence encodes CASRKTGDNSPLHF.

The table lists this clone with many counts. This chain connects TRBV4-1 to TRBJ1-6; D not certain. Germline CDR1 MGHRA, CDR2 YSYEKL. The CDR3 sequence is 15 residues long. V lost 0 bases and J lost 9, with 12 bases in between. CDR3 sequence reads: CASSQDSGVSSPLHF. The CDR3 DNA follows: TGCGCCAGCAGCCAAGATTCGGGAGTGAGTTCACCCCTCCACTTT.

V gene TRBV7-9 combines with J gene TRBJ1-4; tentatively, D is TRBD1 (5 bases). V was trimmed by 6 bases and J by 8 bases, leaving 16 bases between them. This CDR3 contains 14 residues. The germline gives CDR1 SEHNR, CDR2 FQNEAQ (reference sequence). CDR3 nucleotides: TGTGCCAGCAGTTCAGGGCTATCGTGGGAAAAACTGTTTTTT. Its protein is CASSSGLSWEKLFF.

This clone was recorded only once. The chain has TRBV19 and TRBJ2-7; D possibly corresponds to TRBD1 (5 bases). Germline V gene data show CDR1 as LNHDA and CDR2 as SQIVND (reference sequence). This CDR3 is 15 amino acids long. V lost 5 bases to trimming and J lost 4 bases, with 18 bases between them. In DNA form, the CDR3 reads TGTGCCAGTAGTCCCCCGGGCAGGGCGGTATACGAGCAGTACTTC. Its protein is CASSPPGRAVYEQYF.

V usage is TRBV2 and J usage is TRBJ2-7; tentatively, D is TRBD1 (6 bases). The CDR3 runs to 14 residues. The germline gives CDR1 SNHLY, CDR2 FYNNEI. V was clipped by 6 bases and J by 5 bases, with 17 bases between them. In DNA form, the CDR3 reads TGTGCCAGCAGCAGGGGACCGGCTCGCAACGAGCAGTACTTC. This translates into CASSRGPARNEQYF.

This clone was recorded a few times. The rearrangement uses TRBV7-2 and TRBJ1-1, with 9 bases that match TRBD1. Per the germline V gene, CDR1 is SGHTA and CDR2 is FQGNSA. CDR3 length: 15 residues. V was pared by 2 bases and J by 4 bases, with 5 bases of the junction left unmatched. Written as DNA, the CDR3 is TGTGCCAGCAGCTTATTACGGGACAGGGCCACTGAAGCTTTCTTT. Translation: CASSLLRDRATEAFF.

The chain links TRBV9 to TRBJ2-5, with D possibly being TRBD1 (5 bases). The CDR3 is 14 residues long. V was clipped by 2 bases and J by 2 bases, with 10 bases between them. Germline CDR1 SGDLS, CDR2 YYNGEE. The CDR3 region is CASSVGDSQETQYF. In DNA form, the CDR3 reads TGTGCCAGCAGCGTGGGTGACAGTCAAGAGACCCAGTACTTC.

The gene calls are TRBV6-5 and TRBJ2-1; possible D gene TRBD1, 6 bases. Trimming cost V 2 bases and J 6 bases, with 8 bases left between them. This CDR3 is built from 13 residues. Germline CDR1 is MNHEY and CDR2 is SVGAGI. CDR3 in DNA: TGTGCCAGCAGTTACGGGGACATCAATGAGCAGTTCTTC. This encodes CASSYGDINEQFF.